The rows below give T cell receptor beta chains drawn from one sample of a study of PD-L1 blockade in urothelial cancer. Sequenced by immunoSEQ multiplex PCR; TCRdb stores in-frame clones only, minus some. The repertoire holds some 120,000 clones, with approximately 84% as singletons. Sequencing was performed on PBMCs, taken around atezolizumab (anti-PD-L1) treatment. These receptors came from a man between 45 and 60 years old with urothelial cancer. The CDR3 runs from the conserved cysteine through the conserved F or W. A D gene is named only where the DNA matches it firmly. The listing skips clone size in some rows; elsewhere it reads once, few, many or a size class.

CDR3 protein	CDR3 DNA	J gene	V gene	D gene	clone size
CASSLANGGAGELFF	TGTGCCAGCAGCTTAGCGAATGGGGGGGCCGGGGAGCTGTTTTTT	TRBJ2-2	TRBV7-2	TRBD2	-
CASSEGPGEKLFF	TGTGCCAGCAGTGAAGGTCCGGGTGAAAAACTGTTTTTT	TRBJ1-4	TRBV2	-	-
CAWSQQGIQPQHF	TGTGCCTGGAGCCAACAGGGGATTCAGCCCCAGCATTTT	TRBJ1-5	TRBV30	TRBD1	-
CASSSQLLAGDTGELFF	TGTGCCAGCAGTTCACAACTCCTAGCGGGAGACACCGGGGAGCTGTTTTTT	TRBJ2-2	TRBV27	TRBD2	-
CASSRMAGGRLGEQYF	TGCGCCAGCAGCAGAATGGCGGGAGGTCGTCTGGGCGAGCAGTACTTC	TRBJ2-7	TRBV5-1	TRBD2	-
CSAGKSREQFF	TGCAGTGCTGGCAAAAGTCGTGAGCAGTTCTTC	TRBJ2-1	TRBV20-1	-	-
CASRTGANQPQHF	TGCGCCAGCCGAACAGGAGCAAATCAGCCCCAGCATTTT	TRBJ1-5	TRBV5-1	-	-
CASSLGQGTTYEQYF	TGTGCCAGCAGCTTGGGACAGGGGACAACCTACGAGCAGTACTTC	TRBJ2-7	TRBV5-5	TRBD1	-
CASSQETTSGSDTQYF	TGTGCCAGCAGCCAAGAGACGACTAGCGGGAGTGATACGCAGTATTTT	TRBJ2-3	TRBV4-2	TRBD2	-
CASSLTSGRYEQYF	TGTGCCAGCAGCCTCACTAGCGGGAGATACGAGCAGTACTTC	TRBJ2-7	TRBV7-2	TRBD2	-
CASTSYGGGSEAFF	TGTGCCAGCACCTCATACGGGGGCGGGAGTGAAGCTTTCTTT	TRBJ1-1	TRBV2	-	once
CAWSPLASGNTIYF	TGTGCCTGGAGTCCCCTAGCCTCTGGAAACACCATATATTTT	TRBJ1-3	TRBV30	-	many
CASSIQMAQSEAFF	TGTGCCAGTAGTATTCAAATGGCTCAGTCTGAAGCTTTCTTT	TRBJ1-1	TRBV19	-	few
CASSQTGTGVNTEAFF	TGCGCCAGCAGCCAAACCGGGACAGGGGTTAACACTGAAGCTTTCTTT	TRBJ1-1	TRBV5-1	TRBD1	-
CASSKDRGYLSYEQYF	TGTGCCAGCAGCAAAGACAGGGGATACCTCTCCTACGAGCAGTACTTC	TRBJ2-7	TRBV21-1	-	-
CASSRPTRATYEQYF	TGTGCCAGCAGCCGACCTACTAGGGCTACCTACGAGCAGTACTTC	TRBJ2-7	TRBV28	-	-
CASKDGQAYSNQPQHF	TGTGCCAGCAAAGACGGACAAGCTTATAGCAATCAGCCCCAGCATTTT	TRBJ1-5	TRBV19	-	few
CASSWDRNTEAFF	TGTGCCAGCAGCTGGGACAGGAACACTGAAGCTTTCTTT	TRBJ1-1	TRBV6-1	TRBD1	-